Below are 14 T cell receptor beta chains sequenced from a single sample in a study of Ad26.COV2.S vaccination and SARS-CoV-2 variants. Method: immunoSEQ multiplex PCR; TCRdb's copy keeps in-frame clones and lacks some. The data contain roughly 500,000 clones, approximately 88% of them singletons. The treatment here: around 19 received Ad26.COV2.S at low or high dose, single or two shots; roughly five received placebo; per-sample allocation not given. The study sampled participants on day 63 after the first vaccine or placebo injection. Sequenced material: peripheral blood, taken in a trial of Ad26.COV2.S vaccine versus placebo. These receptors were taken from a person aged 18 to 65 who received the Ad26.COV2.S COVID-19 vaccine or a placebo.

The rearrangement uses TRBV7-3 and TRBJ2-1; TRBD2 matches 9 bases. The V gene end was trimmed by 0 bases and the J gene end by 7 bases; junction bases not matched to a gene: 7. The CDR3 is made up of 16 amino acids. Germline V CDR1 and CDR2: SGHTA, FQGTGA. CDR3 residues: CASSLTGTSLLNEQFF. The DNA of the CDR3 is TGTGCCAGCAGCTTAACCGGGACTAGCCTTTTGAATGAGCAGTTCTTC. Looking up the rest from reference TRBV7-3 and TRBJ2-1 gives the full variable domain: GAGVSQTPSNKVTEKGKYVELRCDPISGHTALYWYRQSLGQGPEFLIYFQGTGAADDSGLPNDRFFAVRPEGSVSTLKIQRTERGDSAVYLCASSLTGTSLLNEQFFGPGTRLTVL.

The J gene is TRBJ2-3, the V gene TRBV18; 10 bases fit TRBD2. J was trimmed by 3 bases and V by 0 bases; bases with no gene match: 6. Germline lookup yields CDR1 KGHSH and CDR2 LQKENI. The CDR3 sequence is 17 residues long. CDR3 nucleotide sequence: TGTGCCAGCTCACCACCGGGGCTAGCGGGAGTAACAGATACGCAGTATTTT. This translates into CASSPPGLAGVTDTQYF.

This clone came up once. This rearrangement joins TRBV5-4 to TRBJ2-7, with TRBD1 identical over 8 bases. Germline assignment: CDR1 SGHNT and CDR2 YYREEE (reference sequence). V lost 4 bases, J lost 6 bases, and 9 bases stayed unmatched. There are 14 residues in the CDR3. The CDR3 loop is CASSGGQALGEQYF. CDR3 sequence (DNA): TGTGCCAGCAGCGGGGGACAGGCACTGGGCGAGCAGTACTTC.

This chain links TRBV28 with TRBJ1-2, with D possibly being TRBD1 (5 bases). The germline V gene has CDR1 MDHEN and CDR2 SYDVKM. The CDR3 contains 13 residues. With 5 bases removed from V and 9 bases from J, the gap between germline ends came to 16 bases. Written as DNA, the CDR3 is TGTGCCAGCAGTCTCCCCGACAGAGTGCGCTACACCTTC. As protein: CASSLPDRVRYTF.

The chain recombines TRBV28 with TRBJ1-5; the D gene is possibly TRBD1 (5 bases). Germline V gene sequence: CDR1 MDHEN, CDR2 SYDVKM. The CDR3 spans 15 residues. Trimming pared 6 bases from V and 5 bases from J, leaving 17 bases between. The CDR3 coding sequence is TGTGCCAGCAGCCCCCCTGGGGGGACCTATCAGCCCCAGCATTTT. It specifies CASSPPGGTYQPQHF.

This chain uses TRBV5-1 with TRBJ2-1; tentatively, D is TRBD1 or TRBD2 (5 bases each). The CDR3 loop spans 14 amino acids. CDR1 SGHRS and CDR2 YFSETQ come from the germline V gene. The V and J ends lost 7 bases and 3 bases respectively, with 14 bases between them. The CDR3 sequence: CASGGPSSYNEQFF. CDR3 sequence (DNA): TGCGCCAGCGGGGGACCGTCTAGCTACAATGAGCAGTTCTTC.

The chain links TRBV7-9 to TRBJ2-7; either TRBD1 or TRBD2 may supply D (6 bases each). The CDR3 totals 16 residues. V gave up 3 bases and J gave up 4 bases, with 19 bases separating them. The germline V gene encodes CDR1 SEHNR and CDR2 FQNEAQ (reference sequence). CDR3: CASSFIGGPGSYEQYF. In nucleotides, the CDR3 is TGTGCCAGCAGCTTTATCGGGGGCCCAGGGAGTTACGAGCAGTACTTC.

CDR3 loop: CASSLLYGTGDSNQPQHF. CDR3 in DNA: TGTGCCAGCAGTTTACTGTACGGGACAGGGGATAGCAATCAGCCCCAGCATTTT. The chain joins TRBV28 to TRBJ1-5; 10 bases are shared with TRBD1. Looked up from germline, CDR1 is MDHEN and CDR2 is SYDVKM. The CDR3 is made up of 18 amino acids. V trimming: 2 bases; J trimming: 0 bases; junction bases outside the gene matches: 7.

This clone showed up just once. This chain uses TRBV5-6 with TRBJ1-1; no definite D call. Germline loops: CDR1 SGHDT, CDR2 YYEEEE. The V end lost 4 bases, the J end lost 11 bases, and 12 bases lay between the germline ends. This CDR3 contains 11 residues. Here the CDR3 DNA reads TGTGCCAGCAGCCCGGTGGAGTATGCTTTCTTT. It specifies CASSPVEYAFF.

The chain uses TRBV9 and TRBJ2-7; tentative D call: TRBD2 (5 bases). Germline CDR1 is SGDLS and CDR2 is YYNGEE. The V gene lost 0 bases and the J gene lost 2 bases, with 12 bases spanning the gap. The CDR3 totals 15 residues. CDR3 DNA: TGTGCCAGCAGCGTAGGGGGAGACTACCCCTACGAGCAGTACTTC. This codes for CASSVGGDYPYEQYF.

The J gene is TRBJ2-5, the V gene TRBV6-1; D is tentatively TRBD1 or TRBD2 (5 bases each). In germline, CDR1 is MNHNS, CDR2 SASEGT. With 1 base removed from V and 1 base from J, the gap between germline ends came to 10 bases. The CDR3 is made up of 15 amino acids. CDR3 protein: CASSEEGRIQETQYF. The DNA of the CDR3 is TGTGCCAGCAGTGAAGAGGGACGGATCCAAGAGACCCAGTACTTC.

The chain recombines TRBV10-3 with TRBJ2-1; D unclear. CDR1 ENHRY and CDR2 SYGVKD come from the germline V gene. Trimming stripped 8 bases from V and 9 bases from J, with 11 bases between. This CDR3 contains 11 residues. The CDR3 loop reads CAILGFGEQFF. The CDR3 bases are TGTGCCATCTTGGGGTTCGGTGAGCAGTTCTTC.

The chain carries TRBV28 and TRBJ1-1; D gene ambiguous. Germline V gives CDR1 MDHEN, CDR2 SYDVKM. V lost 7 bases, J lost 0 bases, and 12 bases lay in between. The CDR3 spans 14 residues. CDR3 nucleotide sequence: TGTGCCAGCATCATGGCAGGAATGAACACTGAAGCTTTCTTT. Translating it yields CASIMAGMNTEAFF. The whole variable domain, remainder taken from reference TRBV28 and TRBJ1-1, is DVKVTQSSRYLVKRTGEKVFLECVQDMDHENMFWYRQDPGLGLRLIYFSYDVKMKEKGDIPEGYSVSREKKERFSLILESASTNQTSMYLCASIMAGMNTEAFFGQGTRLTVV.

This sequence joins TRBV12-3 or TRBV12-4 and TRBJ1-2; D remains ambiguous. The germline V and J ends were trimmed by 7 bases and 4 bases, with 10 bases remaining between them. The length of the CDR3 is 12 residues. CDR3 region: CASTTHRYGYTF. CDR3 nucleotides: TGTGCCAGCACTACCCACCGCTATGGCTACACCTTC.